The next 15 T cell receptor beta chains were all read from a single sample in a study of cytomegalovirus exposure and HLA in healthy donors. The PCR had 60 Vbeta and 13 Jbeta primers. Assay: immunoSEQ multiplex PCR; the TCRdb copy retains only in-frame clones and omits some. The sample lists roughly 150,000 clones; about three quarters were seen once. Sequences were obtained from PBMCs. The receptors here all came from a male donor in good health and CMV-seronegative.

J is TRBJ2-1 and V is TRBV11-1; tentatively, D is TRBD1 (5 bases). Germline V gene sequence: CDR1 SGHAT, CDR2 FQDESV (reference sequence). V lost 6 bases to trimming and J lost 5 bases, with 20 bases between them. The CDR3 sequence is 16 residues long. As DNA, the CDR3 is TGTGCCAGCAGGGCACGGGCGGCAGGGTGGGACAATGAGCAGTTCTTC. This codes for CASRARAAGWDNEQFF.

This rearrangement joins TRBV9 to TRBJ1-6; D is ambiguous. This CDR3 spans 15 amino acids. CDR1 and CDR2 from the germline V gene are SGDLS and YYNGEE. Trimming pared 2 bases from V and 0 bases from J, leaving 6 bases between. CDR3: CASSVGSSYNSPLHF. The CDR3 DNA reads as TGTGCCAGCAGCGTGGGGAGCTCCTATAATTCACCCCTCCACTTT.

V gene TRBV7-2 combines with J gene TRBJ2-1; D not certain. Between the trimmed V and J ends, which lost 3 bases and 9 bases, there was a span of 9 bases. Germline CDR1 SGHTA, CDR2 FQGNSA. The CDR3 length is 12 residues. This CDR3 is CASSLFLVEQFF. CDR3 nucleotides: TGTGCCAGCAGCTTGTTTCTCGTTGAGCAGTTCTTC.

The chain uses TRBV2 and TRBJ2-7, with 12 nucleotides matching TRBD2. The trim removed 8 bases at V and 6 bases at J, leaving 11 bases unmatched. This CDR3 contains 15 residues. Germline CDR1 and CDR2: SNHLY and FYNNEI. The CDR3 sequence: CASGQGWTSGTEQYF. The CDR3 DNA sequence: TGTGCCAGCGGCCAAGGGTGGACTAGCGGGACCGAGCAGTACTTC. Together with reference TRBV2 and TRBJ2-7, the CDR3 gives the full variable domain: EPEVTQTPSHQVTQMGQEVILRCVPISNHLYFYWYRQILGQKVEFLVSFYNNEISEKSEIFDDQFSVERPDGSNFTLKIRSTKLEDSAMYFCASGQGWTSGTEQYFGPGTRLTVT.

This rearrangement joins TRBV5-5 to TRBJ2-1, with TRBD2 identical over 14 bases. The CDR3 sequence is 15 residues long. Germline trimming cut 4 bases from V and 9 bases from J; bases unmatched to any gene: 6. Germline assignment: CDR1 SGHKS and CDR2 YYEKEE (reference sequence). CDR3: CASSAGLAGVSEQFF. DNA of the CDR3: TGTGCCAGCAGCGCGGGACTAGCGGGAGTCTCTGAGCAGTTCTTC.

CDR3 amino acids: CASTVTPGPSYEQYF. CDR3 DNA: TGTGCCAGTACCGTGACTCCCGGCCCCTCCTACGAGCAGTACTTC. This sequence joins TRBV19 and TRBJ2-7; D unclear. This CDR3 spans 15 amino acids. Germline V gene sequence: CDR1 LNHDA, CDR2 SQIVND (reference sequence). The germline V and J ends were trimmed by 7 bases and 0 bases, with 16 bases remaining between them.

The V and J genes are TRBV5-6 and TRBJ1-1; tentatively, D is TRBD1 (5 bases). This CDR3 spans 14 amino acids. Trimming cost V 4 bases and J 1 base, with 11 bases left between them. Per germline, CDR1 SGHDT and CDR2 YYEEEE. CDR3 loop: CASSRDLGNTEAFF. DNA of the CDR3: TGTGCCAGCAGCCGGGACTTAGGGAACACTGAAGCTTTCTTT.

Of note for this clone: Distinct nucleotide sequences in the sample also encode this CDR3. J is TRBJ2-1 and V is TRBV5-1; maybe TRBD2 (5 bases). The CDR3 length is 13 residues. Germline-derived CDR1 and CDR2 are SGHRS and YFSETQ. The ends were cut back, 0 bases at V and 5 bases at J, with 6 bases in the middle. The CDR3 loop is CASSLAGDNEQFF. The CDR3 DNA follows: TGCGCCAGCAGCTTGGCCGGGGACAATGAGCAGTTCTTC.

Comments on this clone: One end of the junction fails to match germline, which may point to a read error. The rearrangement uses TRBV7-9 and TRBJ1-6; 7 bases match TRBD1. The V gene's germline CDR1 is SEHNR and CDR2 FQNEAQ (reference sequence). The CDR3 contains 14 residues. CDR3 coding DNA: TGTTCCAGCAGCTTACGACAGGGTATTTCACCCCTCCACTTT. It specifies CSSSLRQGISPLHF.

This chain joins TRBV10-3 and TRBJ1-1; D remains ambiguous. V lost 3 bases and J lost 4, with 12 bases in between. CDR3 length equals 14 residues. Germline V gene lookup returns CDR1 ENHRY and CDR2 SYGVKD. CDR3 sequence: CAISDEVNTTEAFF. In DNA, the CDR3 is TGTGCCATCAGTGATGAGGTGAATACCACTGAAGCTTTCTTT.

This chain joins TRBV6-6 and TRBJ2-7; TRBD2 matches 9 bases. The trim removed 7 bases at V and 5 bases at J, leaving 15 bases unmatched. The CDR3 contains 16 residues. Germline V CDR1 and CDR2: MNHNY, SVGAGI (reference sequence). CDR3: CASIFSAGTSKDEQYF. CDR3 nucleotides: TGTGCCAGCATCTTCTCCGCCGGGACTAGCAAAGACGAGCAGTACTTC.

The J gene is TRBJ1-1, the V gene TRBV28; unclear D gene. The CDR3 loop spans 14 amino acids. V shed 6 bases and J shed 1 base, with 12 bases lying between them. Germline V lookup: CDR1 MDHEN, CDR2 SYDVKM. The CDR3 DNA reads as TGTGCCAGCAGCCCAGTCGTCAAGAACACTGAAGCTTTCTTT. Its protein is CASSPVVKNTEAFF. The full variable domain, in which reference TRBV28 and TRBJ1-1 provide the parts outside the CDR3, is DVKVTQSSRYLVKRTGEKVFLECVQDMDHENMFWYRQDPGLGLRLIYFSYDVKMKEKGDIPEGYSVSREKKERFSLILESASTNQTSMYLCASSPVVKNTEAFFGQGTRLTVV.

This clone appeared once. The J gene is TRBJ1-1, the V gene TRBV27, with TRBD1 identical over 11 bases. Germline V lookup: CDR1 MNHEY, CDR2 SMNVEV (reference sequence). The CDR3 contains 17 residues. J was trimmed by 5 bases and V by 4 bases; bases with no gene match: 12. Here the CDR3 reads CASSSFGQGAMGTEAFF. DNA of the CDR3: TGTGCCAGCAGTTCCTTCGGACAGGGGGCGATGGGGACTGAAGCTTTCTTT.

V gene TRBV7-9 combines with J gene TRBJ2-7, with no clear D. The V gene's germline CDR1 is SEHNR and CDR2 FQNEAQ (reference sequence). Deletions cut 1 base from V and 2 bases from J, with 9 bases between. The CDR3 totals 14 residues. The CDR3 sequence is CASSLGHGAYEQYF. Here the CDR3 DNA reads TGTGCCAGCAGCTTAGGTCACGGAGCCTACGAGCAGTACTTC.

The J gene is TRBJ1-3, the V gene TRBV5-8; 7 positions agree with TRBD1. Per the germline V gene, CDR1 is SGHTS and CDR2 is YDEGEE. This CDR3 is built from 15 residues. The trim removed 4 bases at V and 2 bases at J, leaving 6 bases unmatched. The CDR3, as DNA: TGTGCCAGCAGCGGAACAGGGGTTGCTGGAAACACCATATATTTT. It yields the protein CASSGTGVAGNTIYF.